This note documents a single T cell receptor beta chain sequence. What it binds is not known. Method: immunoSEQ multiplex PCR; TCRdb's copy keeps in-frame clones and lacks some. The sample includes around 20,000 clones, roughly 77% seen only once; the top ten take roughly 16%. This sample was taken from a study of PD-1 blockade in classical Hodgkin lymphoma. CDR3 length: 17 residues. Relapses following autologous stem cell transplantation were seen in all patients, with brentuximab vedotin exposure varying. Study results and caveats: It was reported that newly diagnosed patients had less baseline TCR diversity than healthy donors.

The chain couples TRBV21-1 to TRBJ2-7. TRBV21-1 is noted as a pseudogene. This clonotype was sampled from a human donor with classical Hodgkin lymphoma. The source was peripheral blood mononuclear cells (PBMCs), collected before the second cycle of nivolumab. DNA of the CDR3: TGTGCCAGCAGCAAAGAGATCTCTCTCCCCCTCCTCTACGAGCAGTACTTC. It encodes CASSKEISLPLLYEQYF.